Included here is one T cell receptor (beta chain) sequence, with context. Antigen specificity is unknown. These data originate in a study of PD-1 blockade in classical Hodgkin lymphoma. Study-wide results and limits: Reasons behind the repertoire differences stay unclear, perhaps disease activity or earlier therapy. Relapsed/refractory patients reportedly had the lowest baseline TCR diversity, below newly diagnosed patients, who were below healthy donors.

Time point in this sample: newly diagnosed, previously untreated cHL patient sample. The CDR3 is made up of 18 amino acids. The V gene lost 4 bases and the J gene lost 5 bases, with 21 bases spanning the gap. Germline V gene data show CDR1 as WNHNN and CDR2 as SYGVQD (reference sequence). Here immunoSEQ multiplex PCR was the method, and the copy in TCRdb shows in-frame clones only, minus some. The data hold around 30,000 clones, with 91% observed a single time. Material for sequencing was peripheral blood mononuclear cells (PBMCs). The chain is built from TRBV10-1 and TRBJ2-6, with D uncertain. This clonotype was sampled from a human donor with classical Hodgkin lymphoma. CDR3 bases: TGCGCCAGCAGTGTACCCCCGATCGCACAAAGTCGGGCCAACGTCCTGACTTTC. Translated, it gives CASSVPPIAQSRANVLTF.